What follows are 9 T cell receptor beta chains derived from one specimen sequenced in a study of T cell repertoires in cytomegalovirus infection (dated by TCRdb to about 2019). Their cognate antigens are unknown. The sequencing machine was an Illumina HiSeq 1500. The public reads were reanalyzed by TCRdb: fastp trimming at Q25, MiXCR alignment, in-frame beta chains only. Rows with a matching CDR3 protein are joined into one entry that keeps the most common DNA and genes. The sample has nearly 700,000 distinct CDR3 sequences on record, roughly 30% of them singletons. The ten largest clones take up 18% of the sample. The treatment or condition label, as the study defines it: in vitro stimulation with specific CMV peptide epitopes to enrich CMV-specific T cells. The sequencing used cultured PBMCs, collected from culture after CMV antigen stimulation. These receptor sequences come from a human donor in good health (CMV status not recorded). Some clones in this sample may be carry-over from other donors' samples.

There are a few counts of this clonotype. This chain joins TRBV12-3 or TRBV12-4 and TRBJ2-5; D ambiguous. V lost 6 bases and J lost 3, with 14 bases in between. This CDR3 region has 14 residues. This chain's CDR3 is CASSPLVGKETQYF. As DNA, the CDR3 is TGTGCCAGCAGCCCCCTCGTGGGAAAAGAGACCCAGTACTTC.

The chain couples TRBV6-1 to TRBJ1-5; maybe TRBD1 (6 bases). V was clipped by 6 bases and J by 3 bases, with 18 bases between them. CDR1 is MNHNS, CDR2 SASEGT, per germline. This CDR3 region has 16 residues. CDR3 DNA: TGTGCCAGCAGAAAGGCAGGGGTGAGTAACAATCAGCCCCAGCATTTT. Translation gives CASRKAGVSNNQPQHF.

V is TRBV2 and J is TRBJ2-1; D uncertain. Germline V gives CDR1 SNHLY, CDR2 FYNNEI. V lost 1 base and J lost 9, with 13 bases in between. This CDR3 region has 14 residues. The CDR3 DNA sequence: TGTGCCAGCAGTGAAGTACTCCAAAAGATTGAGCAGTTCTTC. Amino acids: CASSEVLQKIEQFF.

The rearrangement joins TRBV28 to TRBJ1-1, with D unresolved. Germline V gene data show CDR1 as MDHEN and CDR2 as SYDVKM. The CDR3 length is 15 residues. The V end lost 3 bases, the J end lost 1 base, and 12 bases lay between the germline ends. The CDR3: CASSFSGGPNTEAFF. The CDR3 bases are TGTGCCAGCAGTTTCAGTGGTGGGCCGAACACTGAAGCTTTCTTT. Combining the CDR3 with reference TRBV28 and TRBJ1-1 gives the whole variable domain DVKVTQSSRYLVKRTGEKVFLECVQDMDHENMFWYRQDPGLGLRLIYFSYDVKMKEKGDIPEGYSVSREKKERFSLILESASTNQTSMYLCASSFSGGPNTEAFFGQGTRLTVV.

The table lists this clonotype with a few counts. The rearrangement links TRBV20-1 to TRBJ2-1; D is undetermined. The CDR3 consists of 15 residues. Germline CDR1 and CDR2: DFQATT and SNEGSKA (reference sequence). V dropped 1 base and J dropped 5 bases, with 15 bases sitting between them. CDR3 coding DNA: TGCAGTGCTAGAGTTTTCACTGGTACGGACAATGAGCAGTTCTTC. Translated: CSARVFTGTDNEQFF.

The sample holds a few counts of this clonotype. The chain uses TRBV7-2 and TRBJ2-1; 8 nucleotides match TRBD2. Germline V gives CDR1 SGHTA, CDR2 FQGNSA. V trimming: 5 bases; J trimming: 5 bases; junction bases outside the gene matches: 11. The CDR3 has 16 amino acids. CDR3 sequence: CASSRGGGGLNNEQFF. In DNA form, the CDR3 reads TGTGCCAGCAGCCGGGGGGGGGGGGGCCTGAACAATGAGCAGTTCTTC.

This clonotype showed up just a few times. The chain uses TRBV7-2 and TRBJ2-5; 12 nucleotides align to TRBD2. V lost 5 bases to trimming and J lost 4 bases; unmatched junction nucleotides: 5. This CDR3 comprises 15 residues. The germline V gene encodes CDR1 SGHTA and CDR2 FQGNSA. The CDR3 sequence: CASSGTSGGLETQYF. Written as DNA, the CDR3 is TGTGCCAGCAGCGGAACTAGCGGGGGGCTAGAGACCCAGTACTTC.

This clonotype appeared a single time. The rearrangement links TRBV10-3 to TRBJ2-3, with TRBD2 matching over 13 bases. Trimming removed 2 bases from V and 4 bases from J; junction bases left unmatched: 3. The CDR3 runs to 16 residues. Per germline, CDR1 ENHRY and CDR2 SYGVKD. CDR3 in DNA: TGTGCCATCAGTGAGGGACTAGCGGGAGTGCCAGATACGCAGTATTTT. As protein: CAISEGLAGVPDTQYF.

The sample holds a few counts of this clonotype. This rearrangement joins TRBV11-1 to TRBJ2-1; TRBD2 aligns across 11 bases. The CDR3 covers 15 residues. Germline trimming cut 5 bases from V and 13 bases from J; bases unmatched to any gene: 13. From germline, CDR1 is SGHAT and CDR2 FQDESV (reference sequence). DNA for the CDR3: TGTGCCAGCAGCCAGGGACTAGCGGCACCCCGGAGTCAGTTCTTC. It translates to CASSQGLAAPRSQFF.